This T cell receptor beta chain originates from a study of cytomegalovirus exposure and HLA in healthy donors. For the study at large: Earlier sequencing of about 200 million T cells yielded approximately 100 million unique TCR beta sequences.

It was with 60 Vbeta and 13 Jbeta primers that the PCR ran. TCRdb keeps only in-frame clones here, not all; method: immunoSEQ multiplex PCR. The sample records about 110,000 clones, over 60% being singletons. Points from the study as a whole: A later analysis showed TCR association rates differing by HLA locus, peaking at DRB1 and lowest at HLA-C.

Concerning this clone: The target antigen is unknown.

Trimming at V came to 3 bases and at J to 6 bases, leaving 6 bases not matched to a gene. In germline, CDR1 is MNHEY, CDR2 SMNVEV (reference sequence). The CDR3 covers 15 residues. The specimen sequenced was PBMCs. This chain joins TRBV27 and TRBJ2-2; 8 nucleotides match TRBD2. The origin of this receptor is a woman aged 55-70 years in good health and CMV-seropositive. The CDR3 DNA reads as TGTGCCAGCAGTTTCACCCCCGGGGGGGCCGGGGAGCTGTTTTTT. Translation: CASSFTPGGAGELFF.